Below are 14 T cell receptor beta chains sequenced from a single sample in a study of blood T cell repertoires in COVID-19. This table comes from immunoSEQ multiplex PCR, and its TCRdb copy is limited to in-frame clones, with some not included. This sample carries 130,000 to 150,000 clones, roughly 79% of them seen once, and the ten largest clones take 8% to 9%. Sequences were obtained from peripheral blood. All receptors derive from a human donor with acute or convalescent COVID-19. The donor label of this sample is uncertain.

The chain joins TRBV7-8 to TRBJ1-2; D not resolved. Germline assignment: CDR1 SGHVS and CDR2 FQNEAQ. The CDR3 is 17 amino acids. The V and J ends lost 4 bases and 5 bases respectively, with 23 bases between them. The CDR3, as DNA: TGTGCCAGCAGCTCGGGCCCGGGAGAAGCGTCGGGATATGGCTACACCTTC. Protein sequence: CASSSGPGEASGYGYTF.

The rearrangement uses TRBV5-1 and TRBJ2-2; 9 bases are shared with TRBD1. Losses at the gene ends were 3 bases for V and 4 bases for J; bases not matched to a gene: 7. The CDR3 spans 16 residues. CDR1 and CDR2 (germline): SGHRS, YFSETQ. The CDR3: CASSSLPTGGTGELFF. The CDR3 bases are TGCGCCAGCAGCTCCCTCCCGACAGGGGGCACCGGGGAGCTGTTTTTT.

V gene TRBV7-8 combines with J gene TRBJ2-2, with D tentatively TRBD1 (6 bases). The CDR3 has 17 amino acids. Germline CDR1 is SGHVS and CDR2 is FQNEAQ. V lost 0 bases to trimming and J lost 0 bases, with 11 bases between them. CDR3 residues: CASSLASRTANTGELFF. CDR3 DNA sequence: TGTGCCAGCAGCTTAGCGAGTCGGACAGCGAACACCGGGGAGCTGTTTTTT. Full variable domain (missing parts from reference TRBV7-8 and TRBJ2-2): GAGVSQSPRYKVAKRGQDVALRCDPISGHVSLFWYQQALGQGPEFLTYFQNEAQLDKSGLPSDRFFAERPEGSVSTLKIQRTQQEDSAVYLCASSLASRTANTGELFFGEGSRLTVL.

The V call is TRBV7-2, the J call TRBJ2-1; D possibly corresponds to TRBD1 (6 bases). The CDR3 loop spans 14 amino acids. V dropped 3 bases and J dropped 6 bases, with 12 bases sitting between them. Germline-derived CDR1 and CDR2 are SGHTA and FQGNSA. CDR3 in amino acids: CASSFGRGTNEQFF. For the CDR3, the DNA is TGTGCCAGCAGCTTCGGCAGGGGAACCAATGAGCAGTTCTTC.

This rearrangement joins TRBV10-3 to TRBJ2-2, with D maybe TRBD1 (6 bases). The CDR3 runs to 15 residues. Germline V lookup: CDR1 ENHRY, CDR2 SYGVKD. With 2 bases removed from V and 9 bases from J, the gap between germline ends came to 16 bases. The chain's CDR3 is CAISETGKGRRELFF. The CDR3 coding sequence is TGTGCCATCAGTGAGACAGGGAAAGGGAGAAGGGAGCTGTTTTTT.

The rearrangement uses TRBV13 and TRBJ1-2; weak D call: TRBD1 (5 bases). In germline, CDR1 is PRHDT, CDR2 FYEKMQ (reference sequence). V was shortened by 1 base and J by 2 bases, with 17 bases between the two germline ends. This CDR3 is 17 amino acids long. As DNA, the CDR3 is TGTGCCAGCAGCTTAGTGACTGAACCCCGGGGGAACTATGGCTACACCTTC. Translated: CASSLVTEPRGNYGYTF.

This clone was found many times. The chain combines TRBV5-4 with TRBJ2-7, with D perhaps TRBD2 (5 bases). The CDR3 contains 13 residues. Trimming took off 2 bases at V and 5 bases at J, with 11 bases between the two ends. The germline CDR1 and CDR2 sequences are SGHNT and YYREEE (reference sequence). The CDR3 here is CASSFGGGDEQYF. The CDR3 DNA reads as TGTGCCAGCAGCTTTGGAGGTGGGGACGAGCAGTACTTC.

The chain carries TRBV10-2 and TRBJ1-2; 7 positions agree with TRBD1. The CDR3 is made up of 15 amino acids. V trimming: 0 bases; J trimming: 4 bases; junction bases outside the gene matches: 5. Per germline, CDR1 WSHSY and CDR2 SAAADI. CDR3 in amino acids: CASSESGGRLYGYTF. The CDR3, as DNA: TGCGCCAGCAGTGAGTCAGGGGGCAGACTCTATGGCTACACCTTC.

The chain links TRBV2 to TRBJ1-4, with D possibly matching TRBD1 (6 bases). Trimming pared 2 bases from V and 7 bases from J, leaving 8 bases between. The CDR3 covers 13 residues. Germline CDR1 SNHLY, CDR2 FYNNEI. The CDR3 region has the DNA TGTGCCAGCAGTGAACGGACAGCTGAAAAACTGTTTTTT. It translates to CASSERTAEKLFF.

This clone has more than one count but fewer than ten. This chain links TRBV5-5 with TRBJ1-1, with D possibly matching TRBD1 (6 bases). Deletions cut 2 bases from V and 2 bases from J, with 13 bases between. There are 15 residues in the CDR3. Germline-derived CDR1 and CDR2 are SGHKS and YYEKEE (reference sequence). The CDR3 sequence is CASSFSGESNTEAFF. CDR3 DNA: TGTGCCAGCAGCTTCTCAGGGGAGAGCAACACTGAAGCTTTCTTT. Full variable domain (outside the CDR3, taken from reference TRBV5-5 and TRBJ1-1): DAGVTQSPTHLIKTRGQQVTLRCSPISGHKSVSWYQQVLGQGPQFIFQYYEKEERGRGNFPDRFSARQFPNYSSELNVNALLLGDSALYLCASSFSGESNTEAFFGQGTRLTVV.

This clone occurred once. The chain recombines TRBV6-5 with TRBJ1-2; D gene uncertain. Germline V gives CDR1 MNHEY, CDR2 SVGAGI. Trimming cost V 7 bases and J 6 bases, with 15 bases left between them. The CDR3 loop spans 13 amino acids. The CDR3 sequence: CASITLEGNGYTF. CDR3 DNA sequence: TGTGCCAGCATAACCCTGGAGGGAAATGGCTACACCTTC.

The chain recombines TRBV27 with TRBJ2-7; 9 positions match TRBD1. CDR3 length equals 15 residues. The V segment lost 8 bases and the J segment 7 bases; nucleotides outside the gene matches: 15. Germline V gene lookup returns CDR1 MNHEY and CDR2 SMNVEV (reference sequence). Here the CDR3 reads CASGDPGQGDQEQYF. The CDR3 coding sequence is TGTGCCAGCGGAGATCCGGGACAGGGCGACCAGGAGCAGTACTTC.

The chain links TRBV4-1 to TRBJ1-3; 8 nucleotides agree with TRBD1. CDR1 is MGHRA and CDR2 is YSYEKL in the germline V gene. The J segment lost 8 bases and the V segment lost 1 base, leaving 10 bases of the junction unmatched. The CDR3 is made up of 16 amino acids. CDR3 loop: CASSQGRGRGEDTIYF. CDR3 nucleotide sequence: TGCGCCAGCAGCCAAGGCAGGGGGCGAGGGGAAGACACCATATATTTT.

The V gene is TRBV2, the J gene TRBJ1-4; possibly TRBD1 for D (6 bases). The V and J ends lost 4 bases and 4 bases respectively, with 13 bases between them. The CDR3 covers 15 residues. Germline-derived CDR1 and CDR2 are SNHLY and FYNNEI. The CDR3 nucleotides read TGTGCCAGCAGTGCGGCAGGGGTCTATAATGAAAAACTGTTTTTT. It encodes CASSAAGVYNEKLFF.